The TCR beta chain under discussion was sequenced for a study of T cells after yellow fever vaccination. A process of 5'RACE template switching, which added a universal primer site and UMIs, was used to make TCR cDNA. In TCRdb, the 5' RACE reads were re-called with MiXCR into one record per CDR3 protein. Of 400,000 to 650,000 distinct CDR3 sequences in the sample, 21% were seen once. General observations from the study: A secondary response was less intense yet reached its peak sooner, at day 5 versus 15. Boosting was followed by the reappearance of most primary-vaccination clones (roughly 95% CD4, roughly 90% CD8). Some clonotypes were seen in both the CD4 and the CD8 compartments. These made up a small share and likely arose from convergent recombination.

This clonotype was seen only a few times. Its target is not known. The CDR3 is 15 amino acids. From germline, CDR1 is MNHEY and CDR2 SMNVEV (reference sequence). Deletions cut 5 bases from V and 3 bases from J, with 16 bases between. This rearrangement joins TRBV27 to TRBJ1-1; weak D call: TRBD1 (6 bases). This sequence originates from a man aged 18 to 29 who received the YFV17D yellow fever vaccine. The sample here was PBMCs, taken 21 days after the first yellow fever vaccination. Written as DNA, the CDR3 is TGTGCCAGCAGTCGAGGGGGACGGGGGGACACTGAAGCTTTCTTT. Residues: CASSRGGRGDTEAFF.